What follows are 18 T cell receptor beta chains derived from one specimen sequenced in a study of CD8+CD57+ T cells in acquired aplastic anemia. In patients chosen for sequencing, flow cytometry had shown CD8+CD57+ cell expansion. Investigators profiled TCR beta VDJ and CDR3 from genomic DNA template. MiXCR, applied by TCRdb to the reads, yields one record per CDR3 protein. This sample has 150,000 or so distinct CDR3 sequences, with 45% to 55% found just once. Material: sorted CD4+, CD8+, or CD8+CD57+ T cells (not recorded which) from PBMCs. These TCRs come from a human donor with aplastic anemia.

The chain employs TRBV24-1 and TRBJ2-1; 8 bases agree with TRBD1. Germline CDR1 KGHDR, CDR2 SFDVKD. After removal of 4 bases from V and 8 bases from J, the junction contained 12 bases not matched to a gene. CDR3 length equals 16 residues. CDR3 nucleotide sequence: TGTGCCACCAGTGACCCGACAGGGGTAAACGTGGATGAGCAGTTCTTC. Encoded protein: CATSDPTGVNVDEQFF.

The J gene is TRBJ2-7, the V gene TRBV2; a possible D gene is TRBD2 (6 bases). V gave up 8 bases and J gave up 4 bases, with 15 bases separating them. The CDR3 runs to 13 residues. Germline V gene sequence: CDR1 SNHLY, CDR2 FYNNEI. The CDR3 here is CASEGGNDYEQYF. In DNA form, the CDR3 reads TGTGCCAGCGAAGGAGGGAATGATTACGAGCAGTACTTC.

This clonotype was observed at least ten times. The chain has TRBV6-2 or TRBV6-3 and TRBJ2-7, with 8 bases that match TRBD1. The CDR3 sequence is 15 residues long. CDR1 is MNHEY and CDR2 is SVGEGT in the germline V gene. Trimming at V came to 6 bases and at J to 5 bases, leaving 12 bases not matched to a gene. CDR3 amino acids: CASRYAGGGRNEQYF. In DNA, the CDR3 is TGTGCCAGCAGGTACGCAGGGGGCGGTCGTAACGAGCAGTACTTC.

In the case of this clonotype: Relative to the germline gene, one junction end is altered; a read error may explain this. The rearrangement uses TRBV20-1 and TRBJ2-3; 10 nucleotides align to TRBD1. The CDR3 spans 12 residues. Germline V CDR1 and CDR2: DFQATT, SNEGSKA (reference sequence). Here the CDR3 reads CGAGLGQGTQYF. The CDR3 DNA follows: TGCGGTGCCGGATTGGGACAGGGGACGCAGTATTTT.

As to this clonotype: This sequence may be a read error, since a much larger clone differs from it by one base. Here the CDR3 omits its conserved ending phenylalanine or tryptophan, so a read error is the likely source. The chain couples TRBV2 to TRBJ1-5; no clear D gene. CDR1 SNHLY and CDR2 FYNNEI come from the germline V gene. V gave up 1 base and J gave up 5 bases, with 6 bases separating them. This CDR3 has 13 residues. CDR3 sequence (DNA): TGTGCCAGCAGTGAAGAAGCTGATCAGCCCCAGCATTCT. Translated, it gives CASSEEADQPQHS.

This clonotype has at least ten counts. V and J are TRBV5-1 and TRBJ2-7; 10 bases are a match to TRBD1. J lost 6 bases, V lost 6 bases, and 6 bases had no gene match. Germline V gene lookup returns CDR1 SGHRS and CDR2 YFSETQ. CDR3 length: 13 residues. The CDR3, as DNA: TGCGCCAGCACCGGGACAGGGGCCTCCGAGCAGTACTTC. It translates to CASTGTGASEQYF.

This clonotype was picked up many times. The chain recombines TRBV10-3 with TRBJ1-6; D gene unclear. Germline-derived CDR1 and CDR2 are ENHRY and SYGVKD. The CDR3 covers 15 residues. V dropped 2 bases and J dropped 0 bases, with 5 bases sitting between them. The CDR3 DNA sequence: TGTGCCATCAGTGAGGAGAGCTCCTATAATTCACCCCTCCACTTT. It translates to CAISEESSYNSPLHF.

This clonotype has a count of ten or more. This chain joins TRBV7-2 and TRBJ1-4; D gene unclear. Germline CDR1 and CDR2: SGHTA and FQGNSA. V was pared by 5 bases and J by 6 bases, with 16 bases between. The CDR3 is 15 amino acids. The CDR3 nucleotides are TGTGCCAGCAGCCGACGGCTCCAAGTGGATGAAAAACTGTTTTTT. Protein product: CASSRRLQVDEKLFF. The complete variable domain, with remaining parts taken from reference TRBV7-2 and TRBJ1-4, reads GAGVSQSPSNKVTEKGKDVELRCDPISGHTALYWYRQSLGQGLEFLIYFQGNSAPDKSGLPSDRFSAERTGGSVSTLTIQRTQQEDSAVYLCASSRRLQVDEKLFFGSGTQLSVL.

This clonotype was picked up many times. This chain uses TRBV27 with TRBJ1-2; 8 bases align to TRBD1. The CDR3 sequence is 15 residues long. The germline V gene encodes CDR1 MNHEY and CDR2 SMNVEV (reference sequence). J gave up 6 bases and V 3 bases, and 9 bases lay outside the gene matches. Here the CDR3 reads CASSLLGQGGNGYTF. The CDR3 DNA follows: TGTGCCAGCAGTTTGTTAGGACAGGGTGGGAATGGCTACACCTTC.

The sample holds a few counts of this clonotype. In DNA form, the CDR3 reads TGTGCCAGCAGCTTAGAGGGACTAGCGGGAGAGACCGGGGAGCTGTTTTTT. Amino acid sequence: CASSLEGLAGETGELFF. The V and J genes are TRBV11-2 and TRBJ2-2; 14 bases match TRBD2. The V gene end was trimmed by 0 bases and the J gene end by 5 bases; junction bases not matched to a gene: 2. This CDR3 is built from 17 residues. Germline V lookup: CDR1 SGHAT, CDR2 FQNNGV.

To note about this clonotype: Given a much more abundant clone one base away, this may be a read error. The chain couples TRBV28 to TRBJ1-6, with D possibly being TRBD1 (6 bases). Trimming pared 2 bases from V and 9 bases from J, leaving 11 bases between. In germline, CDR1 is MDHEN, CDR2 SYDVKM. The CDR3 sequence is 14 residues long. CDR3 nucleotide sequence: TGTGCCAGCAGTTTAGACGGGGGGCGTTCACCCCTCCACTTT. Translating it yields CASSLDGGRSPLHF.

This clonotype was seen many times. The chain links TRBV12-3 or TRBV12-4 to TRBJ1-5, with D uncertain. This CDR3 region has 12 residues. Trimming stripped 7 bases from V and 6 bases from J, with 10 bases between. CDR3 in DNA: TGTGCCAGCAAAAATCGAGGTCAGCCCCAGCATTTT. Translation: CASKNRGQPQHF.

This sequence joins TRBV19 and TRBJ2-1; D is perhaps TRBD2 (6 bases). Germline lookup yields CDR1 LNHDA and CDR2 SQIVND (reference sequence). The CDR3 length is 12 residues. The V end lost 5 bases, the J end lost 9 bases, and 11 bases lay between the germline ends. CDR3 sequence: CASSLLGGEQFF. The CDR3 nucleotides read TGTGCCAGTAGTCTACTCGGGGGTGAGCAGTTCTTC.

Ten or more counts support this clonotype. The chain uses TRBV14 and TRBJ1-2, with TRBD1 identical over 7 bases. V lost 1 base, J lost 3 bases, and 8 bases stayed unmatched. The length of the CDR3 is 16 residues. Germline-derived CDR1 and CDR2 are SGHDN and FVKESK. DNA of the CDR3: TGTGCCAGCAGCCAAGTAGGTGCCAGGGGGTACTATGGCTACACCTTC. Translating it yields CASSQVGARGYYGYTF.

The chain joins TRBV12-3 or TRBV12-4 to TRBJ2-7; D not resolved. There are 13 residues in the CDR3. V lost 2 bases and J 9 bases, leaving 14 bases between the germline ends. This CDR3 reads CASSLRTASGQYF. The CDR3 coding sequence is TGTGCCAGCAGTTTAAGAACAGCCTCAGGGCAGTACTTC.

The J gene is TRBJ2-2, the V gene TRBV15; unclear D gene. V dropped 1 base and J dropped 2 bases, with 5 bases sitting between them. The germline V gene encodes CDR1 LNHNV and CDR2 YYDKDF (reference sequence). This CDR3 comprises 14 residues. CDR3 bases: TGTGCCACCAGCAGAGGCTATAACACCGGGGAGCTGTTTTTT. It translates to CATSRGYNTGELFF. Drawing the rest from reference TRBV15 and TRBJ2-2, the complete variable domain is DAMVIQNPRYQVTQFGKPVTLSCSQTLNHNVMYWYQQKSSQAPKLLFHYYDKDFNNEADTPDNFQSRRPNTSFCFLDIRSPGLGDTAMYLCATSRGYNTGELFFGEGSRLTVL.

This clonotype was detected many times. This sequence joins TRBV2 and TRBJ2-1, with TRBD2 matching over 8 bases. Per the germline V gene, CDR1 is SNHLY and CDR2 is FYNNEI. Trimming at V came to 6 bases and at J to 6 bases, leaving 7 bases not matched to a gene. This CDR3 is 14 amino acids long. The CDR3 spells CASSATSASNEQFF. The CDR3 nucleotides are TGTGCCAGCAGCGCGACTAGCGCCTCCAATGAGCAGTTCTTC.

This clonotype was observed a single time. One end of the junction varies from germline; a read error may be responsible. The chain is built from TRBV18 and TRBJ2-2; D uncertain. There are 13 residues in the CDR3. Germline V CDR1 and CDR2: KGHSH, LQKENI. As DNA, the CDR3 is TGTGCCATCTCAACTGACGTCGCCGGGGAGCTGTTTTTT. This sequence encodes CAISTDVAGELFF.